One and the same sample provided the 27 T cell receptor beta chains below, sequenced in a study of blood T cell repertoires in COVID-19. Only in-frame clones appear in the TCRdb table, and some are missing; sequencing was by immunoSEQ multiplex PCR. The profile shows 250,000 to 350,000 clones, roughly 87% of them singletons. Specimen: PBMCs or T cells enriched from blood (not recorded which). These receptors originate from a woman in her forties who had recovered from COVID-19.

The rearrangement uses TRBV28 and TRBJ1-2, with TRBD1 matching over 7 bases. CDR1 MDHEN and CDR2 SYDVKM come from the germline V gene. The junction had 6 bases not matched to a gene; V was cut back by 8 bases and J by 3 bases. The CDR3 spans 13 residues. The CDR3 region is CASWGRGDYGYTF. CDR3 in DNA: TGTGCCAGCTGGGGCAGGGGGGACTATGGCTACACCTTC.

The V call is TRBV18, the J call TRBJ2-7, with 9 bases fitting TRBD1. Looked up from germline, CDR1 is KGHSH and CDR2 is LQKENI. The CDR3 runs 14 residues. V dropped 3 bases and J dropped 5; count of bases not matched to a gene: 5. The CDR3 reads CASSPGQGINEQYF. In DNA, the CDR3 is TGTGCCAGCTCACCCGGACAGGGGATAAACGAGCAGTACTTC.

The genes are TRBV28 and TRBJ2-7; TRBD1 matches at 9 bases. J gave up 2 bases and V 6 bases, and 5 bases lay outside the gene matches. The CDR3 totals 14 residues. From germline, CDR1 is MDHEN and CDR2 SYDVKM. The CDR3 is CASRPTGGTYEQYF. For the CDR3, the DNA is TGTGCCAGCAGACCGACAGGGGGGACCTACGAGCAGTACTTC.

The gene calls are TRBV7-2 and TRBJ1-1; a weak D match, TRBD1 (6 bases). The CDR3 length is 11 residues. V gave up 5 bases and J gave up 8 bases, with 9 bases separating them. Germline lookup yields CDR1 SGHTA and CDR2 FQGNSA. In DNA form, the CDR3 reads TGTGCCAGCAGCCACGGGACAGAAGCTTTCTTT. Translation: CASSHGTEAFF.

The chain has TRBV3-1 (or the pseudogene TRBV3-2) and TRBJ2-2, with 8 bases aligning to TRBD2. Germline V gives CDR1 LGHDT, CDR2 YNNKEL (reference sequence). The CDR3 runs 13 residues. J gave up 10 bases and V 0 bases, and 1 base lay outside the gene matches. The CDR3 DNA reads TGTGCCAGCAGCCAAGACGGGAGGGTGGAGCTGTTTTTT. This codes for CASSQDGRVELFF.

The CDR3 region has the DNA TGTGCCAGCAGCCGAAGAGGGGCGGGAGGAACAGATACGCAGTATTTT. This encodes CASSRRGAGGTDTQYF. This chain links TRBV2 with TRBJ2-3; TRBD2 matches at 8 bases. The CDR3 length is 16 residues. The germline V gene encodes CDR1 SNHLY and CDR2 FYNNEI. The junction had 11 bases not matched to a gene; V was cut back by 6 bases and J by 3 bases.

This clone was detected ten times or more. The chain uses TRBV27 and TRBJ1-5; no clear D gene. Germline V gene lookup returns CDR1 MNHEY and CDR2 SMNVEV (reference sequence). The CDR3 contains 13 residues. V shed 4 bases and J shed 6 bases, with 10 bases lying between them. CDR3 region: CASSSAGGQPQHF. CDR3 coding DNA: TGTGCCAGCAGTTCTGCAGGAGGTCAGCCCCAGCATTTT.

The J gene is TRBJ1-2, the V gene TRBV6-6; TRBD1 agrees at 10 bases. The CDR3 has 14 amino acids. The V gene's germline CDR1 is MNHNY and CDR2 SVGAGI (reference sequence). J gave up 3 bases and V 5 bases, and 3 bases lay outside the gene matches. Written as DNA, the CDR3 is TGTGCCAGCAGTCCGGGGACAGGGGACTATGGCTACACCTTC. Translating it yields CASSPGTGDYGYTF.

The gene calls are TRBV19 and TRBJ1-5; maybe TRBD1 (5 bases). Between the trimmed V and J ends, which lost 3 bases and 9 bases, there was a span of 12 bases. This CDR3 is 13 amino acids long. Germline V gives CDR1 LNHDA, CDR2 SQIVND (reference sequence). The CDR3 nucleotides are TGTGCCAGTAGTATGCGCCGGGGGGGGCCCCAGCATTTT. It specifies CASSMRRGGPQHF.

This clone has just one count. V usage is TRBV28 and J usage is TRBJ1-4, with D tentatively TRBD1 (5 bases). The germline V and J ends were trimmed by 4 bases and 8 bases, with 23 bases remaining between them. Germline values: CDR1 MDHEN, CDR2 SYDVKM. This CDR3 has 17 residues. The CDR3 DNA is TGTGCCAGCAGTTCTCGCGTCGGGGGGGTCAATGGAGAAAAACTGTTTTTT. Translated: CASSSRVGGVNGEKLFF.

This chain links TRBV27 with TRBJ1-1, with D unresolved. Trimming took off 4 bases at V and 1 base at J, with 10 bases between the two ends. The germline CDR1 and CDR2 sequences are MNHEY and SMNVEV (reference sequence). The CDR3 length is 14 residues. The CDR3 here is CASSSAGANTEAFF. The CDR3 DNA reads TGTGCCAGCAGTTCTGCGGGTGCGAACACTGAAGCTTTCTTT.

V and J are TRBV15 and TRBJ1-3; 7 bases match TRBD1. Germline-derived CDR1 and CDR2 are LNHNV and YYDKDF (reference sequence). J was trimmed by 4 bases and V by 0 bases; bases with no gene match: 6. This CDR3 has 16 amino acids. This CDR3 is CATSRDRGGAGNTIYF. CDR3 in DNA: TGTGCCACCAGCAGAGATCGAGGGGGCGCCGGAAACACCATATATTTT.

The genes are TRBV7-2 and TRBJ2-3, with D maybe TRBD2 (5 bases). CDR1 and CDR2 from the germline V gene are SGHTA and FQGNSA. CDR3 length equals 19 residues. Trimming stripped 1 base from V and 5 bases from J, with 25 bases between. CDR3 sequence: CASSLVGVLSGEDKDTQYF. DNA of the CDR3: TGTGCCAGCAGCTTAGTTGGGGTATTAAGCGGAGAGGATAAAGATACGCAGTATTTT. The complete variable domain, with remaining parts taken from reference TRBV7-2 and TRBJ2-3, reads GAGVSQSPSNKVTEKGKDVELRCDPISGHTALYWYRQSLGQGLEFLIYFQGNSAPDKSGLPSDRFSAERTGGSVSTLTIQRTQQEDSAVYLCASSLVGVLSGEDKDTQYFGPGTRLTVL.

The rearrangement links TRBV18 to TRBJ2-7; D unresolved. The CDR3 length is 14 residues. Looked up from germline, CDR1 is KGHSH and CDR2 is LQKENI. Deletions cut 3 bases from V and 2 bases from J, with 11 bases between. CDR3 in amino acids: CASSPRKNTYEQYF. CDR3 DNA sequence: TGTGCCAGCTCACCCCGTAAGAACACCTACGAGCAGTACTTC.

The rearrangement uses TRBV30 and TRBJ1-4; no clear D. This CDR3 contains 11 residues. Trimming cost V 7 bases and J 10 bases, with 13 bases left between them. The germline CDR1 and CDR2 sequences are GTSNPN and SVGIG (reference sequence). The CDR3 loop is CASWSRVKLFF. CDR3 in DNA: TGTGCCTCCTGGTCGCGGGTAAAACTGTTTTTT. Combining the CDR3 with reference TRBV30 and TRBJ1-4 gives the whole variable domain SQTIHQWPATLVQPVGSPLSLECTVEGTSNPNLYWYRQAAGRGLQLLFYSVGIGQISSEVPQNLSASRPQDRQFILSSKKLLLSDSGFYLCASWSRVKLFFGSGTQLSVL.

The chain recombines TRBV7-2 with TRBJ2-3; D not certain. This CDR3 has 13 amino acids. The germline V and J ends were trimmed by 1 base and 2 bases, with 4 bases remaining between them. Germline CDR1 and CDR2: SGHTA and FQGNSA. The DNA for the CDR3 is TGTGCCAGCAGCTTAGTAGTCACAGATACGCAGTATTTT. Protein product: CASSLVVTDTQYF.

Ten or more counts support this clone. The chain uses TRBV5-6 and TRBJ2-3, with 10 bases aligning to TRBD1. The length of the CDR3 is 15 residues. Germline CDR1 and CDR2: SGHDT and YYEEEE. V was pared by 2 bases and J by 10 bases, with 10 bases of the junction left unmatched. This CDR3 is CASSLWDRGLWAQYF. CDR3 DNA: TGTGCCAGCAGCTTATGGGACAGGGGCCTTTGGGCGCAGTATTTT.

The rearrangement links TRBV18 to TRBJ1-2; D is unresolved. CDR1 and CDR2 from the germline V gene are KGHSH and LQKENI. The CDR3 spans 12 residues. V was clipped by 2 bases and J by 5 bases, with 6 bases between them. DNA of the CDR3: TGTGCCAGCTCACCAAGCGAGTATGGCTACACCTTC. Its translation: CASSPSEYGYTF. The complete variable domain, with remaining parts taken from reference TRBV18 and TRBJ1-2, reads NAGVMQNPRHLVRRRGQEARLRCSPMKGHSHVYWYRQLPEEGLKFMVYLQKENIIDESGMPKERFSAEFPKEGPSILRIQQVVRGDSAAYFCASSPSEYGYTFGSGTRLTVV.

The chain is built from TRBV7-9 and TRBJ2-7; the match to TRBD1 covers 9 bases. V shed 5 bases and J 2 bases; nucleotides not matched to a gene: 4. The CDR3 contains 14 residues. Germline V lookup: CDR1 SEHNR, CDR2 FQNEAQ (reference sequence). CDR3 bases: TGTGCCAGCAGCCCCGACAGGGGGGCCTACGAGCAGTACTTC. It encodes CASSPDRGAYEQYF.

The V gene is TRBV15, the J gene TRBJ2-1; D remains ambiguous. Germline lookup yields CDR1 LNHNV and CDR2 YYDKDF (reference sequence). Between the trimmed V and J ends, which lost 5 bases and 0 bases, there was a span of 8 bases. This CDR3 is 14 amino acids long. CDR3 coding DNA: TGTGCCACCAGCTCCAGGTTCTCCTACAATGAGCAGTTCTTC. Its translation is CATSSRFSYNEQFF.

This clone was picked up one time. The V and J genes are TRBV4-3 and TRBJ2-1; 11 bases are a match to TRBD2. The CDR3 is made up of 15 amino acids. Germline loops: CDR1 LGHNA, CDR2 YSLEER. V lost 3 bases to trimming and J lost 5 bases; unmatched junction nucleotides: 3. CDR3 in DNA: TGCGCCAGCAGCCATGGGACTAGCGGTAACAATGAGCAGTTCTTC. The encoded protein is CASSHGTSGNNEQFF.

J is TRBJ1-2 and V is TRBV6-5; D not resolved. Trimming stripped 7 bases from V and 0 bases from J, with 12 bases between. CDR3 size: 14 residues. Germline V lookup: CDR1 MNHEY, CDR2 SVGAGI. The CDR3: CASTQTQANYGYTF. The CDR3 DNA follows: TGTGCCAGCACTCAGACTCAAGCTAACTATGGCTACACCTTC.

V gene TRBV20-1 combines with J gene TRBJ1-5, with D perhaps TRBD1 (5 bases). Trimming shortened V by 3 bases and J by 7 bases, and 13 bases separated the two germline ends. Germline V gives CDR1 DFQATT, CDR2 SNEGSKA (reference sequence). The CDR3 spans 13 residues. CDR3 nucleotides: TGCAGTGCTAGTGGGGGAGTGAACCAGCCCCAGCATTTT. Its translation: CSASGGVNQPQHF.

This clone was counted only a few times. The chain is built from TRBV19 and TRBJ2-3; no clear D. Germline-derived CDR1 and CDR2 are LNHDA and SQIVND (reference sequence). V was trimmed by 7 bases and J by 2 bases, leaving 13 bases between them. There are 14 residues in the CDR3. The CDR3: CASMSSFPTDTQYF. In DNA, the CDR3 is TGTGCCAGTATGAGCTCATTCCCCACAGATACGCAGTATTTT. Filled out from reference TRBV19 and TRBJ2-3, the complete variable domain reads DGGITQSPKYLFRKEGQNVTLSCEQNLNHDAMYWYRQDPGQGLRLIYYSQIVNDFQKGDIAEGYSVSREKKESFPLTVTSAQKNPTAFYLCASMSSFPTDTQYFGPGTRLTVL.

The chain employs TRBV7-2 and TRBJ1-2, with D maybe TRBD1 (5 bases). Trimming removed 1 base from V and 8 bases from J, with 17 bases in between. The CDR3 has 15 residues. The germline V gene encodes CDR1 SGHTA and CDR2 FQGNSA. The CDR3 region is CASSLELVGVAGYTF. In nucleotides, the CDR3 is TGTGCCAGCAGCTTAGAGTTGGTAGGGGTGGCGGGCTACACCTTC.

This chain joins TRBV4-2 and TRBJ2-7, with a tentative D call TRBD1 (7 bases). Trimming stripped 0 bases from V and 3 bases from J, with 15 bases between. Germline V lookup: CDR1 LGHNA, CDR2 YNFKEQ. There are 16 residues in the CDR3. CDR3 protein: CASSQEGAGQSYEQYF. For the CDR3, the DNA is TGTGCCAGCAGCCAAGAGGGGGCGGGACAGAGCTACGAGCAGTACTTC.

V is TRBV18 and J is TRBJ2-7; D possibly corresponds to TRBD2 (5 bases). The CDR3 contains 16 residues. The V gene's germline CDR1 is KGHSH and CDR2 LQKENI. The V end was cut by 2 bases, the J end by 3 bases, with 17 bases between. In DNA form, the CDR3 reads TGTGCCAGCTCACCAGCCGCGGGTCCCGCCGACTACGAGCAGTACTTC. As protein: CASSPAAGPADYEQYF.